One and the same sample provided the 15 T cell receptor beta chains below, sequenced in a study of blood T cell repertoires in COVID-19. TCRdb's copy holds only in-frame clones and misses some; the assay was immunoSEQ multiplex PCR. The sample has 200,000 to 250,000 clones, around nine tenths seen once. Sequencing used PBMCs or T cells enriched from blood (not recorded which). These receptors originate from a woman aged 25 to 39 who had been exposed to COVID-19.

The J gene is TRBJ2-7, the V gene TRBV27, with D maybe TRBD2 (6 bases). The V gene lost 2 bases and the J gene lost 5 bases, with 10 bases spanning the gap. This CDR3 has 13 amino acids. The V gene's germline CDR1 is MNHEY and CDR2 SMNVEV (reference sequence). DNA of the CDR3: TGTGCCAGCAGTTTACGGGGGTTCAACGAGCAGTACTTC. Translation gives CASSLRGFNEQYF.

The V and J genes are TRBV7-9 and TRBJ1-4; no clear D gene. CDR3 length: 13 amino acids. Trimming stripped 4 bases from V and 5 bases from J, with 8 bases between. Germline lookup yields CDR1 SEHNR and CDR2 FQNEAQ (reference sequence). The CDR3 bases are TGTGCCAGCAGCTCGACTGTCAATGAAAAACTGTTTTTT. Its protein is CASSSTVNEKLFF.

This chain uses TRBV15 with TRBJ1-1, with D perhaps TRBD1 (6 bases). Germline loops: CDR1 LNHNV, CDR2 YYDKDF (reference sequence). The CDR3 loop spans 15 amino acids. V was cut by 3 bases and J by 4 bases, with 15 bases left in between. The DNA of the CDR3 is TGTGCCACCAGCAGGTCGGAAGGGGGAAGCACTGAAGCTTTCTTT. Amino acid sequence: CATSRSEGGSTEAFF.

The chain employs TRBV7-6 and TRBJ1-6; D is perhaps TRBD1 (5 bases). Between the trimmed V and J ends, which lost 2 bases and 8 bases, there was a span of 16 bases. The germline gives CDR1 SGHVS, CDR2 FNYEAQ. The CDR3 contains 16 residues. CDR3 nucleotides: TGTGCCAGCAGCTTAAATCAGGGCCCGTGGGATTCACCCCTCCACTTT. Protein: CASSLNQGPWDSPLHF.

V is TRBV12-3 or TRBV12-4 and J is TRBJ2-7; D ambiguous. CDR3 size: 12 residues. V dropped 6 bases and J dropped 5 bases, with 11 bases sitting between them. CDR3 protein: CASSPSSNEQYF. CDR3 nucleotides: TGTGCCAGCAGCCCTTCGAGCAACGAGCAGTACTTC.

The gene calls are TRBV11-2 and TRBJ2-7; 9 nucleotides align to TRBD1. The CDR3 loop spans 16 amino acids. Germline loops: CDR1 SGHAT, CDR2 FQNNGV. The junction had 12 bases not matched to a gene; V was cut back by 8 bases and J by 1 base. The chain's CDR3 is CASGNLPGQGSYEQYF. CDR3 coding DNA: TGTGCCAGCGGAAACCTGCCGGGACAGGGATCCTACGAGCAGTACTTC.

The CDR3 sequence is CASSQGRESQETQYF. CDR3 sequence (DNA): TGCGCCAGCAGCCAAGGTCGGGAAAGCCAAGAGACCCAGTACTTC. The rearrangement links TRBV4-1 to TRBJ2-5, with D possibly TRBD2 on 5 matching bases. The germline V gene has CDR1 MGHRA and CDR2 YSYEKL. V was clipped by 1 base and J by 1 base, with 10 bases between them. The CDR3 has 15 residues.

The V and J genes are TRBV28 and TRBJ2-6; D gene uncertain. The germline V gene encodes CDR1 MDHEN and CDR2 SYDVKM. The CDR3 runs to 15 residues. V was trimmed by 4 bases and J by 2 bases, leaving 9 bases between them. The CDR3 DNA reads as TGTGCCAGCAGTTCCCCGCAGACTGGGGCCAACGTCCTGACTTTC. Its protein product is CASSSPQTGANVLTF.

V gene TRBV9 combines with J gene TRBJ1-6, with TRBD1 matching over 7 bases. Germline CDR1 is SGDLS and CDR2 is YYNGEE. V lost 3 bases and J lost 7; bases outside the gene matches: 4. The CDR3 is 14 residues long. The CDR3 here is CASSATTGNSPLHF. The CDR3 region has the DNA TGTGCCAGCAGCGCGACGACAGGGAATTCACCCCTCCACTTT.

The chain has TRBV23-1 and TRBJ1-2; 12 nucleotides agree with TRBD1. TRBV23-1 is annotated as an ORF whose role is uncertain. This CDR3 has 16 amino acids. Trimming at V came to 7 bases and at J to 7 bases, leaving 13 bases not matched to a gene. CDR3 loop: CASTPCWGQGAFGYTF. The CDR3 DNA is TGCGCCAGCACCCCGTGTTGGGGACAGGGGGCTTTTGGCTACACCTTC.

The rearrangement uses TRBV2 and TRBJ2-7; D gene uncertain. The V gene's germline CDR1 is SNHLY and CDR2 FYNNEI. Trimming took 2 bases from V and 2 from J, leaving 10 bases between them. The CDR3 is 14 amino acids. CDR3 DNA: TGTGCCAGCAGTGAACTGCGGATCGCCTACGAGCAGTACTTC. Translation: CASSELRIAYEQYF.

V and J are TRBV4-1 and TRBJ2-1; a possible D gene is TRBD1 (5 bases). There are 18 residues in the CDR3. V was trimmed by 1 base and J by 5 bases, leaving 21 bases between them. Germline-derived CDR1 and CDR2 are MGHRA and YSYEKL. The CDR3: CASSQVVTTLDRNNEQFF. In DNA, the CDR3 is TGCGCCAGCAGCCAAGTCGTCACGACCCTTGACAGAAACAATGAGCAGTTCTTC.

J is TRBJ1-2 and V is TRBV7-9; 8 bases are shared with TRBD1. Germline loops: CDR1 SEHNR, CDR2 FQNEAQ (reference sequence). The V gene end was trimmed by 6 bases and the J gene end by 7 bases; junction bases not matched to a gene: 16. The CDR3 sequence is 16 residues long. The CDR3 DNA reads as TGTGCCAGCAGTACGAAATCCTGGCAGGGGGCCTCTGGCTACACCTTC. Protein: CASSTKSWQGASGYTF.

The chain has TRBV28 and TRBJ2-5, with 8 bases aligning to TRBD2. With V trimmed by 6 bases and J by 5 bases, 14 bases remained unmatched. The CDR3 is 16 amino acids. The germline V gene encodes CDR1 MDHEN and CDR2 SYDVKM. CDR3 bases: TGTGCCAGCAGCTACCGGACTAGCAAGAGGCGGGAGACCCAGTACTTC. As protein: CASSYRTSKRRETQYF.

This chain links TRBV3-1 (or the pseudogene TRBV3-2) with TRBJ2-7, with TRBD1 matching 7 bases. V lost 1 base and J lost 7; bases outside the gene matches: 7. Germline lookup yields CDR1 LGHDT and CDR2 YNNKEL (reference sequence). CDR3 length equals 14 residues. The CDR3 nucleotides are TGTGCCAGCAGCCAAGGTCACAGGGGCCAAGAGCAGTACTTC. This sequence encodes CASSQGHRGQEQYF.